Each of the 20 T cell receptor beta chains below was sequenced from the same sample in a study of OX40 agonist ivuxolimab in advanced cancers. The method was immunoSEQ multiplex PCR; TCRdb's version includes in-frame clones alone and lacks a portion of them. Here the sample spans roughly 70,000 clones, around 88% being singletons. The starting material was CD4+ or CD8+ T cells sorted from blood, obtained in a trial of the OX40 agonist ivuxolimab. The source is an adult with an advanced solid tumor such as melanoma, head and neck, liver or kidney cancer.

This rearrangement joins TRBV6-6 to TRBJ2-1; possibly TRBD2 for D (6 bases). Trimming took 7 bases from V and 7 from J, leaving 11 bases between them. Germline lookup yields CDR1 MNHNY and CDR2 SVGAGI (reference sequence). The CDR3 sequence is 12 residues long. The CDR3 loop is CASNEGRNEQFF. The CDR3 coding sequence is TGTGCCAGCAATGAGGGGAGGAATGAGCAGTTCTTC.

This clone was observed a few times. The CDR3 DNA reads TGTGCCATCAGCCCCGGGCCCAGTAATTCACCCCTCCACTTT. This sequence encodes CAISPGPSNSPLHF. The rearrangement joins TRBV10-3 to TRBJ1-6; D ambiguous. V lost 6 bases and J 6 bases, leaving 12 bases between the germline ends. This CDR3 is built from 14 residues. Germline V gene lookup returns CDR1 ENHRY and CDR2 SYGVKD.

This chain joins TRBV9 and TRBJ1-6, with D maybe TRBD1 (6 bases). The CDR3 has 14 amino acids. With 6 bases removed from V and 5 bases from J, the gap between germline ends came to 12 bases. CDR1 and CDR2 (germline): SGDLS, YYNGEE. The CDR3 sequence is CASTSHRDNSPLHF. CDR3 nucleotide sequence: TGTGCCAGCACCTCGCACAGGGATAATTCACCCCTCCACTTT.

This clone was found once. The V call is TRBV7-8, the J call TRBJ2-2, with 8 bases lining up with TRBD2. The CDR3 has 16 residues. With 2 bases clipped from V and 2 bases from J, the junction kept 4 bases outside the gene matches. Germline assignment: CDR1 SGHVS and CDR2 FQNEAQ. The CDR3 region has the DNA TGTGCCAGCAGCTTATCACTAGCGGTAAACACCGGGGAGCTGTTTTTT. It encodes CASSLSLAVNTGELFF.

The gene calls are TRBV11-2 and TRBJ1-1, with D maybe TRBD1 (6 bases). The V end lost 5 bases, the J end lost 5 bases, and 15 bases lay between the germline ends. CDR3 size: 14 residues. The germline CDR1 and CDR2 sequences are SGHAT and FQNNGV. Here the CDR3 DNA reads TGTGCCAGCAGCAGACAGGTGGGACGTACTGAAGCTTTCTTT. Residues: CASSRQVGRTEAFF.

The chain employs TRBV5-4 and TRBJ2-1; the match to TRBD2 covers 7 bases. With 4 bases clipped from V and 8 bases from J, the junction kept 12 bases outside the gene matches. Germline V gene sequence: CDR1 SGHNT, CDR2 YYREEE (reference sequence). This CDR3 spans 15 amino acids. This CDR3 reads CASSRGLVNEDEQFF. In DNA form, the CDR3 reads TGTGCCAGCAGCCGCGGACTAGTAAATGAAGATGAGCAGTTCTTC.

The chain is built from TRBV6-6 and TRBJ1-5; D might be TRBD1 (5 bases). V lost 5 bases and J lost 6, with 11 bases in between. This CDR3 has 13 amino acids. Germline V lookup: CDR1 MNHNY, CDR2 SVGAGI (reference sequence). Written as DNA, the CDR3 is TGTGCCAGCAGTCAGACAGCCATTCAGCCCCAGCATTTT. It translates to CASSQTAIQPQHF.

This clone was observed a few times. The chain employs TRBV6-6 and TRBJ1-6; D is uncertain. There are 13 residues in the CDR3. Germline loops: CDR1 MNHNY, CDR2 SVGAGI (reference sequence). V was cut by 0 bases and J by 7 bases, with 4 bases left in between. CDR3 sequence: CASSYSGNSPLHF. The CDR3 nucleotides are TGTGCCAGCAGTTACTCGGGGAATTCACCCCTCCACTTT.

J is TRBJ1-2 and V is TRBV18; TRBD1 is a possible D gene (6 bases). CDR1 KGHSH and CDR2 LQKENI come from the germline V gene. This CDR3 is built from 14 residues. With 0 bases removed from V and 5 bases from J, the gap between germline ends came to 10 bases. CDR3 DNA sequence: TGTGCCAGCTCACCACCGACGACAGGTTATGGCTACACCTTC. This sequence encodes CASSPPTTGYGYTF. The whole variable domain, filled in from reference TRBV18 and TRBJ1-2, reads NAGVMQNPRHLVRRRGQEARLRCSPMKGHSHVYWYRQLPEEGLKFMVYLQKENIIDESGMPKERFSAEFPKEGPSILRIQQVVRGDSAAYFCASSPPTTGYGYTFGSGTRLTVV.

The V call is TRBV27, the J call TRBJ2-1, with TRBD2 matching 10 bases. This CDR3 is 16 amino acids long. Germline V lookup: CDR1 MNHEY, CDR2 SMNVEV (reference sequence). The ends lost 7 bases at V and 1 base at J; junction bases unmatched: 7. The CDR3 coding sequence is TGTGCCAGCACCGCGACTAGCGGGCCTTCCTACAATGAGCAGTTCTTC. Translation gives CASTATSGPSYNEQFF.

V gene TRBV4-1 combines with J gene TRBJ2-2; TRBD1 agrees at 7 bases. Germline loops: CDR1 MGHRA, CDR2 YSYEKL. The CDR3 length is 21 residues. V was pared by 4 bases and J by 0 bases, with 20 bases of the junction left unmatched. CDR3 sequence (DNA): TGCGCCAGCAGCCGGGCTGGGGACAGCTCCGCGCCTAGATCGAACACCGGGGAGCTGTTTTTT. Translating it yields CASSRAGDSSAPRSNTGELFF.

V gene TRBV4-1 combines with J gene TRBJ2-7; D gene uncertain. The CDR3 runs 16 residues. Looked up from germline, CDR1 is MGHRA and CDR2 is YSYEKL. The germline V and J ends were trimmed by 2 bases and 0 bases, with 14 bases remaining between them. The CDR3 coding sequence is TGCGCCAGCAGCCAATCATGGACGGGTCTCTCCTACGAGCAGTACTTC. Amino acids: CASSQSWTGLSYEQYF.

The CDR3 DNA reads TGTGCCAGTACCTACGCAGAGGAAAACATTCAGTACTTC. This codes for CASTYAEENIQYF. The chain couples TRBV19 to TRBJ2-4; D gene uncertain. The CDR3 has 13 residues. V lost 7 bases, J lost 5 bases, and 12 bases lay in between. Per germline, CDR1 LNHDA and CDR2 SQIVND (reference sequence). Based on the CDR3 plus reference TRBV19 and TRBJ2-4, the full variable domain is DGGITQSPKYLFRKEGQNVTLSCEQNLNHDAMYWYRQDPGQGLRLIYYSQIVNDFQKGDIAEGYSVSREKKESFPLTVTSAQKNPTAFYLCASTYAEENIQYFGAGTRLSVL.

The rearrangement uses TRBV5-4 and TRBJ2-5; 8 nucleotides align to TRBD1. Germline CDR1 and CDR2: SGHNT and YYREEE (reference sequence). The length of the CDR3 is 16 residues. Trimming removed 3 bases from V and 1 base from J; junction bases left unmatched: 8. CDR3 nucleotide sequence: TGTGCCAGCAGCTCCCAGCAGGGGGCGGGCCAAGAGACCCAGTACTTC. This translates into CASSSQQGAGQETQYF.

The table lists this clone with a count of one. This sequence joins TRBV27 and TRBJ2-7, with 7 bases that match TRBD2. From germline, CDR1 is MNHEY and CDR2 SMNVEV (reference sequence). Losses at the gene ends were 5 bases for V and 0 bases for J; bases not matched to a gene: 13. The CDR3 covers 17 residues. The CDR3 nucleotides read TGTGCCAGCAGTCCCCGAAGTCTAGCGGCAGTCTCCTACGAGCAGTACTTC. Translating gives CASSPRSLAAVSYEQYF.

The V call is TRBV9, the J call TRBJ2-5; 10 bases match TRBD2. Germline CDR1 is SGDLS and CDR2 is YYNGEE. Germline trimming cut 0 bases from V and 4 bases from J; bases unmatched to any gene: 3. There are 15 residues in the CDR3. The CDR3 spells CASSVGAGGLETQYF. The CDR3 DNA follows: TGTGCCAGCAGCGTAGGAGCGGGGGGGCTAGAGACCCAGTACTTC.

This chain links TRBV7-9 with TRBJ2-1; 9 nucleotides agree with TRBD1. The CDR3 has 15 amino acids. The germline V gene has CDR1 SEHNR and CDR2 FQNEAQ (reference sequence). V shed 8 bases and J 7 bases; nucleotides not matched to a gene: 12. The CDR3 loop reads CASGGGDRERNEQFF. Written as DNA, the CDR3 is TGTGCCAGCGGTGGGGGGGACAGGGAGAGAAATGAGCAGTTCTTC.

The genes are TRBV6-5 and TRBJ2-7, with D possibly TRBD2 on 6 matching bases. V lost 4 bases to trimming and J lost 3 bases, with 16 bases between them. Germline-derived CDR1 and CDR2 are MNHEY and SVGAGI. The length of the CDR3 is 15 residues. The CDR3 region has the DNA TGTGCCAGCAGTTTCCGGGACTTAGGGCACTACGAGCAGTACTTC. Translating it yields CASSFRDLGHYEQYF.

This chain uses TRBV5-1 with TRBJ2-3; D is ambiguous. The germline V gene has CDR1 SGHRS and CDR2 YFSETQ. V lost 2 bases to trimming and J lost 1 base, with 5 bases between them. CDR3 size: 13 residues. The CDR3 loop is CASSFQGTDTQYF. The CDR3 DNA reads as TGCGCCAGCAGCTTCCAGGGCACAGATACGCAGTATTTT.

This rearrangement joins TRBV19 to TRBJ1-3; D is uncertain. The germline V gene encodes CDR1 LNHDA and CDR2 SQIVND (reference sequence). Trimming pared 7 bases from V and 0 bases from J, leaving 10 bases between. This CDR3 spans 14 amino acids. The CDR3 is CASKKLSSGNTIYF. The CDR3 DNA reads TGTGCCAGTAAGAAATTATCCTCTGGAAACACCATATATTTT.